This T cell receptor (beta chain) was documented in a study of early T cells in non-severe SARS-CoV-2 infection (dated by TCRdb to the early 2020s). As for the study more broadly: Bulk RNA from unsorted whole blood was used for TCR sequencing, so alpha and beta chains could not be paired.

Library creation used 5' RACE. The listed sequencing device is NextSeq 500. In the TCR library protocol, unique molecular identifiers were attached to individual cDNA molecules to correct for PCR bias and sequencing error. TCR alpha and beta chains were both sequenced, and the abundances of alpha and beta sequences in each sample were closely correlated with each other. On the authors' methods: Decombinator V4 was used to annotate TCR sequences for V gene, J gene and CDR3. Expanded TCRs were defined as changing significantly between any two time points under a Poisson model with p below 0.0001. TCR abundances were normalised to the total number of TCRs sequenced in each sample and reported as counts per million. TRAV1-2 paired with TRAJ12, TRAJ20 or TRAJ33 defined MAIT TCRs, while TRAV10 paired with TRAJ18 defined iNKT TCRs. VDJdb, accessed 1 November 2021, was searched for CMV, EBV and SARS-CoV-2 annotated TCRs, with TCRs annotated for multiple antigens excluded. TCRdb reprocessed the public reads (quality trimming at Q25 with fastp, clone calling with MiXCR) and kept in-frame beta chains. CDR3 protein sequences are deduplicated, and each keeps its most common genes and DNA. The authors' filters were not applied to this entry. Present in this sample are roughly 58,000 distinct CDR3 sequences, around 10% of which were seen just once. Together, the top ten hold 9.5% to 13% of the sample.

About this clonotype: The antigen this receptor binds is unknown. Base qualities were left out, and no much larger clone turns up one base away.

Summary of the overall study and its limitations: VDJdb matching was skewed toward anti-spike CD8 responses and likely underestimated virus-specific expansions by missing private and CD4 specificities.

The CDR3 numbers 14 residues from cysteine through phenylalanine. Only the CDR3 portion is preserved as DNA: 42 bases, with reading frame beginning at the first base. CDR1 and CDR2, looked up from the germline V gene, are SGHVS and FQNEAQ. A distance of 13 bases separates the germline ends of V and J, which lose 10 bases and 1 base respectively. Set within a cohort of healthcare workers in London, UK, this nested case-control study involved weekly PCR testing of nasopharyngeal swabs along with blood sampling. Healthcare workers were recruited during the week of the UK lockdown, between 23 and 31 March 2020, and followed weekly for up to about 15 weeks.

This TCR was sampled from an adult who was a healthcare worker with PCR-confirmed SARS-CoV-2 infection or an uninfected control (not recorded which). The chain is made from TRBV7-8 and TRBJ2-2; TRBD2 is a possible D gene, resting on 5 matching bases. Sequencing input: whole blood. The CDR3 protein: CATSREMNTGELFF. The nucleotide sequence reads TGTGCCACAAGTCGGGAAATGAACACCGGGGAGCTGTTTTTT.